This T cell receptor beta chain was found in a study of blood T cell repertoires in COVID-19. Study-wide context: Acute and convalescent COVID-19 samples came from the United States, Italy and Spain. PBMCs, B-cell-depleted T cells, or T cells provided the cDNA or gDNA that made up the material.

As handled by the study authors: Researchers report that nucleated cell counts were estimated from reference gene primer amplification. Clones were read by immunoSEQ multiplex PCR, and TCRdb kept only the in-frame ones, dropping some. V, J and clone size reflect that table, while D and trimming were determined from the DNA. The sample carries about 200,000 clones, roughly 80% recorded once. This CDR3 is 16 amino acids long. Per germline, CDR1 KGHSH and CDR2 LQKENI. The V and J ends lost 3 bases and 0 bases, in that order; junction bases with no gene match: 2. The V call is TRBV18, the J call TRBJ1-3; 10 positions match TRBD1. The sequencing input was peripheral blood. The sequence derives from a man aged 50-59 years who had recovered from COVID-19. CDR3 region: CASSPGQGISGNTIYF. The CDR3 DNA reads TGTGCCAGCTCACCGGGACAGGGGATCTCTGGAAACACCATATATTTT.